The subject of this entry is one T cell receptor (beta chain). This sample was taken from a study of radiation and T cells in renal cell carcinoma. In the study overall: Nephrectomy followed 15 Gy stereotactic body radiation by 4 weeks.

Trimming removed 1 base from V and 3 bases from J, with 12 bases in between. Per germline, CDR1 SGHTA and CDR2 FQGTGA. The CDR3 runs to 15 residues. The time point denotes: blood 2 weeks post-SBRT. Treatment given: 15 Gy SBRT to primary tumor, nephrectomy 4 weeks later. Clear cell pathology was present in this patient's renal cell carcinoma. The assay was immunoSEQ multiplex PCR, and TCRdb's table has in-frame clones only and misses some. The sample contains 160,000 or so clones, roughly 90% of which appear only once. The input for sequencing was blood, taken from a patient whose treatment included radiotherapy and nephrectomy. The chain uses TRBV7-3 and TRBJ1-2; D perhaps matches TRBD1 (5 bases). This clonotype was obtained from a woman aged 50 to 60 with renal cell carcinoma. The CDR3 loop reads CASSLIGGSDYGYTF. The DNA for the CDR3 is TGTGCCAGCAGCTTAATCGGGGGATCCGACTATGGCTACACCTTC.